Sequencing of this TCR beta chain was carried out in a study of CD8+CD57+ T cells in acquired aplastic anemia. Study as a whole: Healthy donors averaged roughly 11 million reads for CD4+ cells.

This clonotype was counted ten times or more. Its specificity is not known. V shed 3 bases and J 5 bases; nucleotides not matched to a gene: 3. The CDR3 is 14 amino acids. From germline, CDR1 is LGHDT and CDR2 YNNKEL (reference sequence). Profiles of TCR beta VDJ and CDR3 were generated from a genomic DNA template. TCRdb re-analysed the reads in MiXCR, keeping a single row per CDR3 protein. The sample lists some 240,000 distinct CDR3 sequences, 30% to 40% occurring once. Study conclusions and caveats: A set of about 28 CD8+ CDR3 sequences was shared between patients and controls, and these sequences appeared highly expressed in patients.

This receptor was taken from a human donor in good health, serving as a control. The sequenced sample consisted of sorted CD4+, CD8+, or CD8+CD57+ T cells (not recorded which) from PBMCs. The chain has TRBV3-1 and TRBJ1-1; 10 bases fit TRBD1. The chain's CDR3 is CASSQRQGATEAFF. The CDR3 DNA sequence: TGTGCCAGCAGCCAGAGACAGGGGGCGACTGAAGCTTTCTTT.